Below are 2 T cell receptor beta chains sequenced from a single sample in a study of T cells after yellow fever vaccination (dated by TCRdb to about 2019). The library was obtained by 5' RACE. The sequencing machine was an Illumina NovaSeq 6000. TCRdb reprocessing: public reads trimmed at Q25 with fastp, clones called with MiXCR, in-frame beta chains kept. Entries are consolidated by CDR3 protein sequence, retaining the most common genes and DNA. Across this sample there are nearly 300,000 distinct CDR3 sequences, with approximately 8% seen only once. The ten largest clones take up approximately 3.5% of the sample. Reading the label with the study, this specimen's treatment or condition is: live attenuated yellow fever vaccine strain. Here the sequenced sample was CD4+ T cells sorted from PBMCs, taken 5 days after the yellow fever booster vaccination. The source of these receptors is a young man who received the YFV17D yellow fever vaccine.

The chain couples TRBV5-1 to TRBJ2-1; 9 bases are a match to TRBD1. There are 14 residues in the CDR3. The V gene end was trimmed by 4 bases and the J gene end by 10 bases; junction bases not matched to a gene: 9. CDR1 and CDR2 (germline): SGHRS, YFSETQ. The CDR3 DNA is TGCGCCAGCAGCCCTCGGGACAGGGTCGGGGAGCAGTTCTTC. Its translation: CASSPRDRVGEQFF.

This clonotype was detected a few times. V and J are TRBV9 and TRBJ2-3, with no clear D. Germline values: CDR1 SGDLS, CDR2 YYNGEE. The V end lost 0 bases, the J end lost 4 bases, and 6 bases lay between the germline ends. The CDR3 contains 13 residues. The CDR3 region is CASSVVTADTQYF. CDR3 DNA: TGTGCCAGCAGCGTAGTCACGGCAGATACGCAGTATTTT.